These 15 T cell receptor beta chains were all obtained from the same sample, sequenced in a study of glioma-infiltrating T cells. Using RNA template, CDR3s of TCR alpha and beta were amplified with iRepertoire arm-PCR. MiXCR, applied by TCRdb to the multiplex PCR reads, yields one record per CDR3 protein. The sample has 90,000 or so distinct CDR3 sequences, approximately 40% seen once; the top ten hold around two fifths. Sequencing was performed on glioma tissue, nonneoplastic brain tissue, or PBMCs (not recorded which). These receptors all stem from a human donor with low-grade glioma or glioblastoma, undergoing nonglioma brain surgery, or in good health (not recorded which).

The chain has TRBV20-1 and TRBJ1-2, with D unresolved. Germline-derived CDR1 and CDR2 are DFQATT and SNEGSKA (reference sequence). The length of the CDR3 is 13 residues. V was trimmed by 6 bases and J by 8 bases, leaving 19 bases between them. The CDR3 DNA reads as TGCAGTGCCAGCACCCCTCGGTTTGGCGGCTACACCTTC. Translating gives CSASTPRFGGYTF.

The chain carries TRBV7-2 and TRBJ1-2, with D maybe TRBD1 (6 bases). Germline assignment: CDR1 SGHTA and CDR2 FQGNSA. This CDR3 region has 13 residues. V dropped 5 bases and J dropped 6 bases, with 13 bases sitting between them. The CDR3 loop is CASSRVTGNGYTF. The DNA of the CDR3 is TGTGCCAGCAGCCGAGTCACAGGGAATGGCTACACCTTC.

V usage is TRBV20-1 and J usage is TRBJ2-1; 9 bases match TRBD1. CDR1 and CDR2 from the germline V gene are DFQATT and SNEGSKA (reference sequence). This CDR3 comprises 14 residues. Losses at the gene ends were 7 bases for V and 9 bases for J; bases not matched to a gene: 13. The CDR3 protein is CSVGTGTGKGEQFF. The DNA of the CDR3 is TGCAGTGTAGGGACCGGGACAGGGAAGGGTGAGCAGTTCTTC.

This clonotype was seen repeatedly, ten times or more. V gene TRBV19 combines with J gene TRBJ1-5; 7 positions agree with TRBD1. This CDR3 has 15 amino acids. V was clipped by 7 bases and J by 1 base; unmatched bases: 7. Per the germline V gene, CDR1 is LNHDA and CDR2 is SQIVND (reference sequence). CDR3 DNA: TGTGCCAGTACCCCGGGACAGCGAAGCAATCAGCCCCAGCATTTT. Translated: CASTPGQRSNQPQHF.

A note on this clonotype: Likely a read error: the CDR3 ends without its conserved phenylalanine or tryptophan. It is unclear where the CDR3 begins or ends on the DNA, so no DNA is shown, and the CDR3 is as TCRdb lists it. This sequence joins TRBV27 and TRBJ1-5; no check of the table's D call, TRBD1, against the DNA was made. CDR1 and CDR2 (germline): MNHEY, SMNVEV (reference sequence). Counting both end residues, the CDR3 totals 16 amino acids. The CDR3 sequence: CASRGTGLGPNQPQRS.

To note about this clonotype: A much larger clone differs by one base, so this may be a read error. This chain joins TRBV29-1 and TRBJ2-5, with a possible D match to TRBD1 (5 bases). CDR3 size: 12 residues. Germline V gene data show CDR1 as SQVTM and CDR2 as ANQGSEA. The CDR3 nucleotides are TGCAGCGTTGAGGCGGACAATTCGGCCCAGTGCTTC. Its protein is CSVEADNSAQCF. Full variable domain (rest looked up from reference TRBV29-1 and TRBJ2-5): SAVISQKPSRDICQRGTSLTIQCQVDSQVTMMFWYRQQPGQSLTLIATANQGSEATYESGFVIDKFPISRPNLTFSTLTVSNMSPEDSSIYLCSVEADNSAQCFGPGTRLLVL.

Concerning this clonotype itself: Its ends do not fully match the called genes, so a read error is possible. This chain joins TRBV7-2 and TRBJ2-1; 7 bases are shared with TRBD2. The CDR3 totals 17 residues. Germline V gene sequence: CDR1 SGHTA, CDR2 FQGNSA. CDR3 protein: CARSLDRRRELNNEQFF. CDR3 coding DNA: TGTGCCAGAAGCTTAGACCGCCGGCGGGAGCTAAACAACGAGCAGTTCTTC. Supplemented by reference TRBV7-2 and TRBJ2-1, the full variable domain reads GAGVSQSPSNKVTEKGKDVELRCDPISGHTALYWYRQSLGQGLEFLIYFQGNSAPDKSGLPSDRFSAERTGGSVSTLTIQRTQQEDSAVYLCARSLDRRRELNNEQFFGPGTRLTVL.

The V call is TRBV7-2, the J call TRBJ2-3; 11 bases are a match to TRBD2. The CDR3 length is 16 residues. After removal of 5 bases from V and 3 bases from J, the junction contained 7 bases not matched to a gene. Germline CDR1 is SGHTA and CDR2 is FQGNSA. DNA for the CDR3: TGTGCCAGCAGCCCCCCCCTAGCGGGAGGTACAGATACGCAGTATTTT. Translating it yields CASSPPLAGGTDTQYF.

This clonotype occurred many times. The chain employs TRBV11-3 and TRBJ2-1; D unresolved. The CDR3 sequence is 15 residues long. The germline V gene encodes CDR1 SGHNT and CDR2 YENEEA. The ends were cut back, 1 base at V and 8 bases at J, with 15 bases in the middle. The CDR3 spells CASSLGGGRTDEQFF. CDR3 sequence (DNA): TGTGCCAGCAGCTTAGGCGGCGGACGCACCGATGAGCAGTTCTTC.

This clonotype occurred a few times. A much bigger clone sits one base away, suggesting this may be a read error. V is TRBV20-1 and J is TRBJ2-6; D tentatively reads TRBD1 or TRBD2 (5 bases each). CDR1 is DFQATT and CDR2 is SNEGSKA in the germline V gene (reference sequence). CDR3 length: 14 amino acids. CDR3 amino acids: CSARELAGANVPTF. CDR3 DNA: TGCAGTGCTAGAGAGCTAGCCGGGGCCAACGTCCCGACTTTC.

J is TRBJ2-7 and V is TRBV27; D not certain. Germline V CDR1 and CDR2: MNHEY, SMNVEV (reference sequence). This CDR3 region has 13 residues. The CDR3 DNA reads TGTGTTAGCAGTTTCCCGGGTTCCTACGAGCAGTACTTC. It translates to CVSSFPGSYEQYF.

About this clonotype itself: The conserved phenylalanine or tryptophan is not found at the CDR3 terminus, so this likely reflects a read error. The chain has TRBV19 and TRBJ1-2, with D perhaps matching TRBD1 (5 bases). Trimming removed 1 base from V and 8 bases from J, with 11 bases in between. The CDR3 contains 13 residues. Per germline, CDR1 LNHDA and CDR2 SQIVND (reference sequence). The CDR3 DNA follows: TGTGCCAGTAGTATAGCAGGGTTTGGAGGCTACACCTCC. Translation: CASSIAGFGGYTS.

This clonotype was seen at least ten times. The CDR3 reads CASSLDGGSYNEQFF. DNA of the CDR3: TGTGCCAGCAGCTTAGATGGAGGGTCCTACAATGAGCAGTTCTTC. The chain is built from TRBV7-9 and TRBJ2-1; maybe TRBD2 (6 bases). Germline-derived CDR1 and CDR2 are SEHNR and FQNEAQ (reference sequence). The CDR3 runs 15 residues. Trimming removed 1 base from V and 1 base from J, with 8 bases in between.

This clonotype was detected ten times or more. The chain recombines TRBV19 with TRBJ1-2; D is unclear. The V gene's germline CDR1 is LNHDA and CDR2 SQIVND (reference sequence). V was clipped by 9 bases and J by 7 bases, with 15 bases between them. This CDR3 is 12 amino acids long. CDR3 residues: CASSVGYGGYTF. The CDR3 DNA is TGTGCCAGCTCCGTGGGGTATGGTGGCTACACCTTC. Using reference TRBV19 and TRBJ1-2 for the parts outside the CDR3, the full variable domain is DGGITQSPKYLFRKEGQNVTLSCEQNLNHDAMYWYRQDPGQGLRLIYYSQIVNDFQKGDIAEGYSVSREKKESFPLTVTSAQKNPTAFYLCASSVGYGGYTFGSGTRLTVV.

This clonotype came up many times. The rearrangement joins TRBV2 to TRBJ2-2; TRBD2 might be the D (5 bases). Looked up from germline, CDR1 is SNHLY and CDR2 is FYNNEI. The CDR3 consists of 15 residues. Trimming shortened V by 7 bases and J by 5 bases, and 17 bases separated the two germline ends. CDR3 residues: CASNGGTASTGELFF. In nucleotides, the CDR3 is TGTGCCAGCAACGGAGGCACGGCAAGTACCGGGGAGCTGTTTTTT.